This T cell receptor beta chain is drawn from a study of T cell responses to AZD1222 COVID-19 vaccine. Clones were read by immunoSEQ multiplex PCR, and TCRdb kept only the in-frame ones, dropping some. Of roughly 84,000 clones in the sample, 70% to 90% were seen once. This CDR3 contains 14 residues. Germline loops: CDR1 LGHDT, CDR2 YNNKEL (reference sequence). Trimming left V 1 base short and J 0 bases short, with 6 bases between. The table lists this clone with a count of one. The antigen is unknown. The study, taken as a whole, reports: The span of vaccine-associated CD4 TCRs extended across spike, with dominance at 160-218 and 743-854. Possibly, clonal diversity was underestimated; donors were largely white British and included more females.

Second doses at about 4 or about 12 weeks were pooled. The sequences come from peripheral blood, collected 28 days after the second AZD1222 dose. The sequence was obtained from an adult who received the AZD1222 COVID-19 vaccine. This chain uses TRBV3-1 (or the pseudogene TRBV3-2) with TRBJ1-1; no clear D. In DNA, the CDR3 is TGTGCCAGCAGCCAAGGCGGACTGAACACTGAAGCTTTCTTT. As protein: CASSQGGLNTEAFF.